The entry that follows covers one T cell receptor (beta chain) sequence. Its antigen specificity is not known. No per-base quality is available; no much larger clone lies one base away. TCRbeta CDR3 regions were amplified from genomic DNA using the immunoSEQ Assay, a bias-controlled multiplex PCR. The study's processing was this. Nucleated cell counts per sample were estimated from amplification of reference gene primers within the assay. To quantify the absolute abundance of each unique TCRbeta CDR3 rearrangement, sequence reads were collapsed and filtered. For each sample, productive Simpson clonality was calculated as the square root of Simpson's diversity index across productive rearrangements. Entries here come from immuneACCESS through TCRdb and include only in-frame sequences with V and J called. Some clones fail to appear in such tables; in the studies checked, an unresolved V gene covers under half of the shortfall, and the cause of the remainder is unknown. That table supplies the V and J calls and clone size; D and trimming were determined from the DNA. Here the sample has around 130,000 clones; 84% occur a single time. The top ten constitute 12% of the sample.

The germline V gene provides CDR1 MNHEY and CDR2 SVGEGT. V is pared back by 5 bases and J by 0 bases, with 4 bases lying between the germline termini. The cysteine opens and the phenylalanine closes a CDR3 of 12 amino acids. Only the CDR3 DNA is retained, 36 bases long and in frame from the first base. Whole blood was collected in K2EDTA tubes by collaborating institutions according to the institutions' own protocols. For TCRbeta analysis, collaborator samples were shipped as frozen whole blood, as isolated PBMCs, or as DNA extracted from either sample type. These data come from a study of blood T cell repertoires in COVID-19 (TCRdb year 2020). At the level of the whole study: Samples from collaborators originated in the United States, Italy and Spain and spanned both the acute and convalescent phases of COVID-19. Samples were obtained from the ongoing ImmuneRACE study (first 160 participants) and from 1,000 to 1,500 subjects provided by 6 global collaborators. The prospective study material was composed of cDNA or gDNA derived from T cells, B-cell-depleted T cells, or PBMCs. A de-identified subject ID, COVID-19 status, age in years and sex were almost always included in the sample metadata. Deeply sampled blood TCRbeta repertoires from subjects exposed to, actively infected with, or recovered from COVID-19 were included in the dataset. HLA class I and class II types, where available, came from metadata supplied by the sample provider rather than from assay-based typing. A freely available public database, intended as a resource for researchers studying the immune response to SARS-CoV-2, is where the repertoires were released.

The paper as a whole reports these results and caveats: How much clinical and demographic metadata was included differed by source and by participant, and the metadata was provided uncurated.

This sequence was found in a woman aged 55 to 70 with acute or convalescent COVID-19. Sequencing was performed on peripheral blood. Here the chain combines TRBV6-2 or TRBV6-3 and TRBJ1-1; there is no confident call for the D gene. The CDR3 loop reads CASSRLNTEAFF. The DNA reads as follows: TGTGCCAGCAGTCGGTTGAACACTGAAGCTTTCTTT.